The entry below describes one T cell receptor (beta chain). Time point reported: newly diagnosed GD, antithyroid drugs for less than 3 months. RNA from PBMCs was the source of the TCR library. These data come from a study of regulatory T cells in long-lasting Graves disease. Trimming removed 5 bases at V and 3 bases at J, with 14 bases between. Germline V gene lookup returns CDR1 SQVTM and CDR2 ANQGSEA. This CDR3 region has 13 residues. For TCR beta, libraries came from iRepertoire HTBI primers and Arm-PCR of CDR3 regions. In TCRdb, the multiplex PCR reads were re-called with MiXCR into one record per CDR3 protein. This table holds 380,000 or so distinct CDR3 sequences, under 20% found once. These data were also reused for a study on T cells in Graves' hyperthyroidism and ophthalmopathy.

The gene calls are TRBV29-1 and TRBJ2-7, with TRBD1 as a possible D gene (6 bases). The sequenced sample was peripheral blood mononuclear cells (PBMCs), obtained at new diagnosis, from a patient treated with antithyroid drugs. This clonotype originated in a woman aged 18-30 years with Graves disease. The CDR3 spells CSVSSQGNYEQYF. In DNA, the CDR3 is TGCAGCGTTAGTTCGCAGGGGAACTACGAGCAGTACTTC.